This T cell receptor beta chain was retrieved from a study of blood T cell repertoires in COVID-19. About the study: The United States, Italy and Spain were the sources of the acute and convalescent COVID-19 samples.

The germline V gene encodes CDR1 ENHRY and CDR2 SYGVKD. The CDR3 contains 13 residues. Trimming cost V 8 bases and J 0 bases, with 10 bases left between them. In the source study's methods: Nucleated cell counts were estimated from reference gene primer amplification. TCRdb's copy holds only in-frame clones and misses some; the assay was immunoSEQ multiplex PCR. That table furnishes V, J and clone size, whereas the DNA furnished D and trimming. Seen here are 200,000 to 300,000 clones, about 83% observed once, and the top ten hold roughly 5%. Sequencing was carried out using peripheral blood. The source is a human donor in a cohort sampled during active COVID-19. This rearrangement joins TRBV10-3 to TRBJ1-1; TRBD1 might be the D (5 bases). This CDR3 reads CAISGTLNTEAFF. The CDR3 DNA reads as TGTGCCATCTCCGGGACTTTGAACACTGAAGCTTTCTTT.